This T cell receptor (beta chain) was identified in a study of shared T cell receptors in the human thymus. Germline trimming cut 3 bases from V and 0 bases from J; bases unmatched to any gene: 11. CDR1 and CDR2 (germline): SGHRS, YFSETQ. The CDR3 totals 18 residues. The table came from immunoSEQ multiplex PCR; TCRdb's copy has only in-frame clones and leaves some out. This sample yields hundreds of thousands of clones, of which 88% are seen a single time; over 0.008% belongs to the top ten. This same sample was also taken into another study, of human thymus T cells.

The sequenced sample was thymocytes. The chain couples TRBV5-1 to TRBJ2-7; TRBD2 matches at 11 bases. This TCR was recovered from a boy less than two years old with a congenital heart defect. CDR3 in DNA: TGCGCCAGCAGCTCGACCCCCGGGACTAGCGGTAGCTCCTACGAGCAGTACTTC. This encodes CASSSTPGTSGSSYEQYF.